A selection of T cell receptor beta chains follows, all from one sample in a study of response to subunit inactivated influenza vaccine. TCRdb re-called the RT-PCR reads through MiXCR, storing one row per CDR3 protein. The profile shows roughly 190,000 distinct CDR3 sequences, 10% to 15% of them singletons. The same sample was also used in a study of T cells expressing NK-cell markers.

The starting material was CD8+ T cells sorted from PBMCs, obtained 11 to 12 days after vaccination. Every receptor here comes from a man aged 45 to 65 who received an inactivated influenza vaccine. The CDR3 runs from the conserved cysteine through the conserved F or W. Fields, in order: D gene, V gene, J gene, clone size, CDR3 DNA, CDR3 protein. A D gene is named only where the DNA matches it firmly. Clone size appears in some rows only: once, few, many, or a class for an expanded clone.

TRBD2	TRBV3-1	TRBJ2-5	few	TGTGCCAGCAGCCAAAACACGGGACTAGCTGATGAGACCCAGTACTTC	CASSQNTGLADETQYF
.	TRBV10-3	TRBJ2-7	.	TGTGCCATCAGTGAGTCTGCTGGACCCTACGAGCAGTACTTC	CAISESAGPYEQYF
TRBD2	TRBV7-6	TRBJ2-1	few	TGTGCCAGCAGCTTAGCGACTAGCGGGCGCAATGAGCAGTTCTTC	CASSLATSGRNEQFF
.	TRBV11-2	TRBJ2-1	many	TGTGCCAGCAGCTTTGGCAGTCACGCGCAGTTCTTC	CASSFGSHAQFF
TRBD1	TRBV29-1	TRBJ2-1	many	TGCAGCGCTCGACAGGGCTCCTACAATGAGCAGTTCTTC	CSARQGSYNEQFF
.	TRBV9	TRBJ1-5	few	TGTGCCAGCAGCGTAGCCGCGAATAGCAATCAGCCCCAGCATTTT	CASSVAANSNQPQHF
.	TRBV10-3	TRBJ1-5	.	TGTGCCATCAGGGGAAGGGGCGTCCTGTTTGGGGCGAGCAATCAGCCCCAGCATTTT	CAIRGRGVLFGASNQPQHF
TRBD1	TRBV4-2	TRBJ2-7	few	TGTGCCAGCAGCCAATCCGGGACAGGGGTTTTGTCCTACGAGCAGTACTTC	CASSQSGTGVLSYEQYF
.	TRBV7-6	TRBJ1-1	few	TGTGCCAGCAGCTTAGGAGGGGGTAGCGAAGCTTTCTTT	CASSLGGGSEAFF
TRBD1	TRBV29-1	TRBJ2-1	many	TGCAGCCACAAGACAGGGTACAATGAGCAGTTCTTC	CSHKTGYNEQFF
.	TRBV11-2	TRBJ1-4	.	TGTGCCAGCAGCCCGAGTTCCAAGGGGAATGAAAAACTGTTTTTT	CASSPSSKGNEKLFF
.	TRBV28	TRBJ2-3	few	TGTGCCAGCAGTTTGGACACCCATCTCACAGATACGCAGTATTTT	CASSLDTHLTDTQYF
.	TRBV6-2/TRBV6-3	TRBJ1-5	few	TGTGCCAGCAGTTACTCCCCTGGAGGCAATCAGCCCCAGCATTTT	CASSYSPGGNQPQHF
.	TRBV7-8	TRBJ2-2	few	TGTGCCAGCAGCTTCAGGGGGGAAACCGGGGAGCTGTTTTTT	CASSFRGETGELFF
TRBD2	TRBV28	TRBJ2-2	few	TGTGCCAGCAGTTCCTCGCGGGAGTACACCGGGGAGCTGTTTTTT	CASSSSREYTGELFF
TRBD2	TRBV29-1	TRBJ2-3	few	TGCAGCGTTGTAAGGACTAGCGAGTCCACAGATACGCAGTATTTT	CSVVRTSESTDTQYF
.	TRBV6-5	TRBJ2-4	few	TGTGCCAGCACACTTAACCACATTCAGTACTTC	CASTLNHIQYF
.	TRBV5-1	TRBJ2-1	few	TGCGCCAGCTCACTCATCGGCCAGGGCAATGAGCAGTTCTTC	CASSLIGQGNEQFF
.	TRBV29-1	TRBJ2-7	.	TGCAGCGTCACCTCAGGGCTCGAGCAGTACTTC	CSVTSGLEQYF
TRBD2	TRBV7-9	TRBJ2-1	.	TGTGCCAGCGCCCCTCCACTAGCGGGAGATTGGCATGAGCAGTTCTTC	CASAPPLAGDWHEQFF
TRBD1	TRBV29-1	TRBJ2-7	few	TGCAGCGTCCCCGGGACAGCACCCTACGAGCAGTACTTC	CSVPGTAPYEQYF
.	TRBV7-8	TRBJ2-1	many	TGTGCCAGCGGGAAGCACAATCCTTACAATGAGCAGTTCTTC	CASGKHNPYNEQFF
TRBD2	TRBV14	TRBJ2-5	.	TGTGCCAGCAGCCCGGGACTAGCGGTTGCGGAGACCCAGTACTTC	CASSPGLAVAETQYF
.	TRBV9	TRBJ1-2	.	TGTGCCAGCAGCGTCTCGACAGGCCCTTCAAGGGGCTACACCTTC	CASSVSTGPSRGYTF
.	TRBV21-1	TRBJ2-7	.	TGTGCCAGCAGCAAAGCCCCAGGACGGACCCTTTCCTACGAGCAGTACTTC	CASSKAPGRTLSYEQYF
TRBD2	TRBV11-1	TRBJ2-1	.	TGTGCCAGCAGCTTAACTAGCGGAGTACCAATCTCCTACAATGAGCAGTTCTTC	CASSLTSGVPISYNEQFF
.	TRBV7-2	TRBJ2-7	.	TGTGCCAGCAGCCGCATCGGACTCGGGTTTGAGCAGTACTTC	CASSRIGLGFEQYF
.	TRBV24-1	TRBJ2-3	many	TGTGCCACGGGGGCTCCCAGCACAGATACGCAGTATTTT	CATGAPSTDTQYF
TRBD1	TRBV15	TRBJ2-7	.	TGTGCCACAGGGAAGCCAGGGACAGGGATTCTTCTGGGCGAGCAGTACTTC	CATGKPGTGILLGEQYF
TRBD1	TRBV9	TRBJ1-1	.	TGTGCCAGCGTGGGATTAGGGACAGACTTGAACACTGAAGCTTTCTTT	CASVGLGTDLNTEAFF
.	TRBV4-3	TRBJ2-2	.	TGCGCCAGCAGTGTAAGCCCGGCCGGCGGGGAGCTGTTTTTT	CASSVSPAGGELFF
.	TRBV5-6	TRBJ2-2	few	TGTGCCAGCAGCCCGGGACCGTTTAACACCGGGGAGCTGTTTTTT	CASSPGPFNTGELFF
TRBD2	TRBV20-1	TRBJ2-5	few	TGCAGTGCCAAAGAGCGGGGTCCGAGGGAGACCCAGTACTTC	CSAKERGPRETQYF
.	TRBV20-1	TRBJ1-2	.	TGCAGTGCTAGATGGGGGGCCTTAGGCTACACCTTC	CSARWGALGYTF
.	TRBV7-9	TRBJ2-7	many	TGTGCCAGCAGGTCTTCGGGGGTACCCTACGAGCAGTACTTC	CASRSSGVPYEQYF
.	TRBV11-1	TRBJ2-7	.	TGTGCCAGCAGCTACGGGACGGAGATCTACGAGCAGTACTTC	CASSYGTEIYEQYF
TRBD2	TRBV27	TRBJ2-3	.	TGTGCCAGCAGTTTATACTACGTCGGCGGGAGGGCCGATGGGGATACGCAGTATTTT	CASSLYYVGGRADGDTQYF
TRBD2	TRBV20-1	TRBJ2-1	few	TGCAGTGCATTAGCGGGAGGGCCAGGTAATGAGCAGTTCTTC	CSALAGGPGNEQFF
TRBD2	TRBV6-2/TRBV6-3	TRBJ2-1	.	TGTGCCAGCAGTTACTATTGGACTAGCGGGGAAGAGCAGTTCTTC	CASSYYWTSGEEQFF
.	TRBV12-3/TRBV12-4	TRBJ1-1	few	TGTGCCAGCAGGACAGGTACTGAAGCTTTCTTT	CASRTGTEAFF
.	TRBV7-9	TRBJ2-1	.	TGTGCCAGCAGCTTAATCAGTCGACTCCAGGGAAATGAGCAGTTCTTC	CASSLISRLQGNEQFF
.	TRBV12-3/TRBV12-4	TRBJ2-3	.	TGTGCCAGCAGTTTTGGGGCAGGGGCAGATACGCAGTATTTT	CASSFGAGADTQYF
TRBD1	TRBV12-3/TRBV12-4	TRBJ1-2	few	TGTGCCAGCAGTTTGGGACAGGCCAACTATGGCTACACCTTC	CASSLGQANYGYTF
TRBD2	TRBV28	TRBJ2-1	few	TGTGCCAGCAGTTCCCTAGCGGGAGCATACAATGAGCAGTTCTTC	CASSSLAGAYNEQFF
.	TRBV30	TRBJ1-1	.	TGTGCCTGGAGTACAGAGAACACTGAAGCTTTCTTT	CAWSTENTEAFF
.	TRBV4-3	TRBJ2-1	.	TGCGCCAGCAGCCACTTTTCCCAGGTCGCCAGCTCCTACAATGAGCAGTTCTTC	CASSHFSQVASSYNEQFF
.	TRBV28	TRBJ2-2	few	TGTGCCAGCAGTGTGGCGTGGGCCAGCCTGAACACCGGGGAGCTGTTTTTT	CASSVAWASLNTGELFF
.	TRBV9	TRBJ1-2	.	TGTGCCAGCAGCGTAGGGGCAGGGTTGAACTATGGCTACACCTTC	CASSVGAGLNYGYTF
.	TRBV4-2	TRBJ2-1	once	TGTGCCAGCAGCCAAGATAAGAGGGTTTGGGATGAGCAGTTCTTC	CASSQDKRVWDEQFF
.	TRBV6-1	TRBJ2-1	many	TGTGCCAGCACCCCACGCCCGTTATCGCTTGTCGGTTACAATGAGCAGTTCTTC	CASTPRPLSLVGYNEQFF